These 24 T cell receptor beta chains were sequenced from one sample in a study of shared clonotypes between healthy human individuals. Sequenced by immunoSEQ multiplex PCR; TCRdb stores in-frame clones only, minus some. This table holds about 2.3 million clones, more than 80% found once. The material sequenced was naive CD4+ T cells from PBMCs. Subset noted: CD45RA+ positively selected. The receptors originated from a man younger than 30 in good health. Some clones in this sample may be carry-over from other donors' samples.

This rearrangement joins TRBV9 to TRBJ1-2; a possible D gene is TRBD1 (5 bases). V shed 0 bases and J shed 7 bases, with 16 bases lying between them. The germline gives CDR1 SGDLS, CDR2 YYNGEE. The CDR3 totals 15 residues. The CDR3 DNA reads TGTGCCAGCAGCGTAGAATCCGGGGCAGGGAGTGGCTACACCTTC. It encodes CASSVESGAGSGYTF.

The sample holds one count of this clone. The chain couples TRBV30 to TRBJ2-7; 8 bases line up with TRBD1. This CDR3 contains 13 residues. The germline gives CDR1 GTSNPN, CDR2 SVGIG (reference sequence). The J segment lost 3 bases and the V segment lost 3 bases, leaving 4 bases of the junction unmatched. The CDR3 loop reads CAWRNTGGYEQYF. The CDR3 DNA reads as TGTGCCTGGAGGAATACAGGGGGCTACGAGCAGTACTTC.

The J gene is TRBJ1-3, the V gene TRBV5-1; 7 bases match TRBD1. The V gene end was trimmed by 3 bases and the J gene end by 9 bases; junction bases not matched to a gene: 9. The V gene's germline CDR1 is SGHRS and CDR2 YFSETQ. The CDR3 is 14 amino acids. The chain's CDR3 is CASSWDSSTSTIYF. Written as DNA, the CDR3 is TGCGCCAGCAGCTGGGACAGCTCTACCTCCACCATATATTTT.

This chain connects TRBV5-6 to TRBJ2-1; possible D gene TRBD2, 6 bases. V gave up 7 bases and J gave up 3 bases, with 17 bases separating them. Germline assignment: CDR1 SGHDT and CDR2 YYEEEE. This CDR3 is built from 15 residues. Here the CDR3 reads CASSVLASVYNEQFF. In DNA, the CDR3 is TGTGCCAGCTCCGTCCTGGCTAGCGTCTACAATGAGCAGTTCTTC.

The J gene is TRBJ1-5, the V gene TRBV28; D may be TRBD1 (6 bases). The CDR3 runs 14 residues. Germline CDR1 is MDHEN and CDR2 is SYDVKM. V lost 4 bases and J 5 bases, leaving 12 bases between the germline ends. Here the CDR3 DNA reads TGTGCCAGCAGTTCCGGGACAAGAGATCAGCCCCAGCATTTT. It is translated as CASSSGTRDQPQHF.

Regarding this clone: The sample carries other DNA sequences with the same CDR3. The chain uses TRBV7-9 and TRBJ1-1, with D maybe TRBD1 (5 bases). Trimming pared 6 bases from V and 1 base from J, leaving 9 bases between. The CDR3 runs to 13 residues. The germline CDR1 and CDR2 sequences are SEHNR and FQNEAQ (reference sequence). As DNA, the CDR3 is TGTGCCAGCAGAACGCAGGGGAACACTGAAGCTTTCTTT. Translated: CASRTQGNTEAFF. Filled out from reference TRBV7-9 and TRBJ1-1, the complete variable domain reads DTGVSQNPRHKITKRGQNVTFRCDPISEHNRLYWYRQTLGQGPEFLTYFQNEAQLEKSRLLSDRFSAERPKGSFSTLEIQRTEQGDSAMYLCASRTQGNTEAFFGQGTRLTVV.

V is TRBV7-5 and J is TRBJ1-2; the table's TRBD1 call for D was not verified on the DNA. TRBV7-5 is a pseudogene locus. This CDR3 is 16 amino acids long. CDR3 sequence (DNA): TGTGTCAGAAGCTTAGCGCAAGGGACAGTTAACTATGGCTACACCTTC. Translating gives CVRSLAQGTVNYGYTF.

In regard to this clone: This same CDR3 is encoded by further DNA sequences in the sample. V gene TRBV4-1 combines with J gene TRBJ2-1, with 13 positions matching TRBD2. Trimming at V came to 3 bases and at J to 9 bases, leaving 5 bases not matched to a gene. The length of the CDR3 is 15 residues. Looked up from germline, CDR1 is MGHRA and CDR2 is YSYEKL. The CDR3 region is CASSHGLAGVGEQFF. The CDR3 DNA reads TGCGCCAGCAGCCATGGACTAGCGGGAGTCGGTGAGCAGTTCTTC.

The CDR3 nucleotides read TGTGCCAGCAGTTACAGACACAGCGGCTACAATGAGCAGTTCTTC. Translated: CASSYRHSGYNEQFF. The chain links TRBV6-5 to TRBJ2-1; TRBD2 is a possible D gene (5 bases). CDR1 and CDR2 (germline): MNHEY, SVGAGI. V gave up 2 bases and J gave up 3 bases, with 11 bases separating them. CDR3 length: 15 residues.

This rearrangement joins TRBV4-1 to TRBJ2-7; no firm D call. Deletions cut 0 bases from V and 7 bases from J, with 19 bases between. The CDR3 runs 16 residues. Germline V lookup: CDR1 MGHRA, CDR2 YSYEKL. For the CDR3, the DNA is TGCGCCAGCAGCCAAGAGCGCACGGACCCACGCGAAGAGCAGTACTTC. Translation gives CASSQERTDPREEQYF.

This sequence joins TRBV1 and TRBJ2-3; the DNA was not compared with TRBD2, the D call given in the table. TRBV1 is annotated as a pseudogene. CDR3 length: 14 amino acids. The chain's CDR3 is CTSTKGGWLDTQYF. The CDR3 DNA reads as TGCACCAGCACAAAGGGGGGGTGGCTAGATACGCAGTATTTT.

This clone has just a few counts. V gene TRBV5-6 combines with J gene TRBJ2-7; D might be TRBD1 or TRBD2, each matching 5 bases. CDR1 is SGHDT and CDR2 is YYEEEE in the germline V gene. Trimming removed 1 base from V and 3 bases from J, with 11 bases in between. This CDR3 contains 14 residues. The CDR3 loop reads CASSLSGTLYEQYF. The CDR3 DNA reads as TGTGCCAGCAGCTTGTCAGGGACCCTCTACGAGCAGTACTTC.

The genes are TRBV28 and TRBJ2-1, with D perhaps TRBD2 (6 bases). The V gene lost 3 bases and the J gene lost 0 bases, with 12 bases spanning the gap. This CDR3 is 16 amino acids long. Germline values: CDR1 MDHEN, CDR2 SYDVKM. This CDR3 is CASSFWGGGSYNEQFF. CDR3 DNA sequence: TGTGCCAGCAGTTTTTGGGGAGGAGGCTCCTACAATGAGCAGTTCTTC.

This clone was found once. The chain recombines TRBV7-2 with TRBJ1-5, with a weak D call TRBD1 (5 bases). CDR1 is SGHTA and CDR2 is FQGNSA in the germline V gene. The CDR3 has 13 residues. V was trimmed by 7 bases and J by 4 bases, leaving 11 bases between them. The CDR3 DNA reads as TGTGCCAGCACCGAAGACAGAAATCAGCCCCAGCATTTT. Translation: CASTEDRNQPQHF.

This clone was counted a few times. This chain links TRBV28 with TRBJ1-1; D call uncertain. V lost 5 bases to trimming and J lost 1 base, with 8 bases between them. This CDR3 contains 13 residues. Germline CDR1 MDHEN, CDR2 SYDVKM. CDR3 sequence (DNA): TGTGCCAGCAGTACCAACGGGAACACTGAAGCTTTCTTT. It encodes CASSTNGNTEAFF.

The chain links TRBV7-9 to TRBJ2-2; either TRBD1 or TRBD2 may fit D (6 bases each). The CDR3 totals 15 residues. In germline, CDR1 is SEHNR, CDR2 FQNEAQ (reference sequence). V lost 2 bases to trimming and J lost 4 bases, with 11 bases between them. CDR3: CASSLRRGLTGELFF. The CDR3 DNA reads as TGTGCCAGCAGCTTAAGACGGGGGCTCACCGGGGAGCTGTTTTTT. The variable domain in full, with the rest retrieved from reference TRBV7-9 and TRBJ2-2, is DTGVSQNPRHKITKRGQNVTFRCDPISEHNRLYWYRQTLGQGPEFLTYFQNEAQLEKSRLLSDRFSAERPKGSFSTLEIQRTEQGDSAMYLCASSLRRGLTGELFFGEGSRLTVL.

The chain recombines TRBV18 with TRBJ1-2; 10 nucleotides match TRBD1. This CDR3 spans 15 amino acids. CDR1 is KGHSH, CDR2 LQKENI, per germline. J gave up 4 bases and V 4 bases, and 6 bases lay outside the gene matches. CDR3 loop: CASSRGTGESYGYTF. CDR3 in DNA: TGTGCCAGCTCACGAGGGACAGGGGAGTCCTATGGCTACACCTTC.

The chain carries TRBV21-1 and TRBJ2-7; the table calls TRBD2, which could not be checked here. TRBV21-1 is termed a pseudogene. The CDR3 consists of 15 residues. Here the CDR3 reads CASSNVPPVVYEQYF. The CDR3 coding sequence is TGTGCCAGCAGCAACGTCCCTCCGGTCGTCTACGAGCAGTACTTC.

The V and J genes are TRBV29-1 and TRBJ2-5; TRBD1 agrees at 12 bases. The CDR3 contains 15 residues. Unmatched junction bases numbered 9, after V lost 5 bases and J lost 5 bases. Per germline, CDR1 SQVTM and CDR2 ANQGSEA. CDR3 nucleotides: TGCAGCGTTAGGGGGGGACAGGGGGCTCCGGAGACCCAGTACTTC. As protein: CSVRGGQGAPETQYF.

Turning to this clone: Different DNA sequences within this sample yield the same CDR3. The V and J genes are TRBV18 and TRBJ2-4; a weak D match, TRBD1 (6 bases). Trimming left V 6 bases short and J 4 bases short, with 13 bases between. CDR1 is KGHSH and CDR2 is LQKENI in the germline V gene. The CDR3 runs to 14 residues. CDR3 sequence (DNA): TGTGCCAGCTCTCCCGGGACACCTAAAAACATTCAGTACTTC. Its translation is CASSPGTPKNIQYF.

J is TRBJ2-7 and V is TRBV28, with a possible D match to TRBD1 (6 bases). Germline V gene data show CDR1 as MDHEN and CDR2 as SYDVKM. The CDR3 covers 13 residues. Between the trimmed V and J ends, which lost 6 bases and 5 bases, there was a span of 14 bases. The CDR3: CASSKGQSHEQYF. The CDR3 DNA is TGTGCCAGCAGCAAAGGACAGAGTCACGAGCAGTACTTC.

This chain joins TRBV6-4 and TRBJ2-3; 7 bases are a match to TRBD1. The junction had 8 bases not matched to a gene; V was cut back by 6 bases and J by 2 bases. The CDR3 has 15 amino acids. CDR1 is MRHNA and CDR2 is SNTAGT in the germline V gene. The CDR3 here is CASSHRGVDTDTQYF. The CDR3 nucleotides read TGTGCCAGCAGCCACAGGGGCGTGGACACAGATACGCAGTATTTT.

This clone was seen more than once but under ten times. The sample contains more than one DNA sequence encoding this CDR3. The chain recombines TRBV7-9 with TRBJ2-7, with 13 nucleotides matching TRBD2. The CDR3 is 15 residues long. Germline CDR1 and CDR2: SEHNR and FQNEAQ (reference sequence). The V and J ends lost 5 bases and 3 bases, in that order; junction bases with no gene match: 4. This CDR3 reads CASSPRTSGSYEQYF. The CDR3 nucleotides read TGTGCCAGCAGCCCCCGGACTAGCGGGAGCTACGAGCAGTACTTC.

The chain is built from TRBV16 and TRBJ1-4; D unresolved. CDR3 length: 14 amino acids. Germline assignment: CDR1 KGHSY and CDR2 FQNENV. V was trimmed by 3 bases and J by 4 bases, leaving 9 bases between them. CDR3 loop: CASSQRANNEKLFF. Written as DNA, the CDR3 is TGTGCCAGCAGCCAGCGCGCGAATAATGAAAAACTGTTTTTT. The variable domain in full, completed from reference TRBV16 and TRBJ1-4, reads GEEVAQTPKHLVRGEGQKAKLYCAPIKGHSYVFWYQQVLKNEFKFLISFQNENVFDETGMPKERFSAKCLPNSPCSLEIQATKLEDSAVYFCASSQRANNEKLFFGSGTQLSVL.